Here is one T cell receptor (beta chain) with its context. Antigen unknown. The data derive from a study of Graves' ophthalmopathy and Graves' hyperthyroidism. Background on the study: Hyperthyroidism was considered stable when no ophthalmopathy appeared within 18 months of follow-up. Study outcomes and limitations: In blood, most expanded thyroid clonotypes above 0.001 frequency were also detected.

V shed 7 bases, J shed 6 bases, and the junction held 8 bases outside the gene matches. This CDR3 is built from 13 residues. CDR1 KGHDR and CDR2 SFDVKD come from the germline V gene. Transcripts of RNA were the source for amplifying TCR beta CDR3 regions. RT-PCR in the first round used HTBI primers; a second-round multiplex PCR followed. TCRdb processed the multiplex PCR reads anew with MiXCR; each CDR3 protein has one entry. The table includes 900,000 to 1,200,000 distinct CDR3 sequences, about two fifths detected once. The source of this sequence is an adult man with Graves' hyperthyroidism. The chain combines TRBV24-1 with TRBJ2-7, with 7 positions matching TRBD1. Input material: peripheral blood or thyroid tissue (not recorded which). Written as DNA, the CDR3 is TGTGCCACCAGGGCGACAGGGAGCGGCGAGCAGTACTTC. It specifies CATRATGSGEQYF.